Listed below are T cell receptor beta chains from one sample, sequenced in a study of cytomegalovirus exposure and HLA in healthy donors. Sequencing was performed with immunoSEQ multiplex PCR; in TCRdb, only in-frame clones are kept and a portion is missing. The data contain 200,000 or so clones, 65% to 90% of them singletons. Sequenced material: PBMCs. These receptors were collected from a middle-aged man in good health and CMV-seropositive. The CDR3 runs from the conserved cysteine through the conserved F or W. The order of the fields is D gene, CDR3 length, V gene, J gene, CDR3 protein, CDR3 DNA. The D gene is left open where the match is weak.

>TRBD2|14|TRBV7-8|TRBJ2-3
CASSPSGGSNTQYF
TGTGCCAGCAGCCCCAGCGGGGGGTCAAATACGCAGTATTTT
>.|17|TRBV27|TRBJ2-7
CASSLIRGGLRSYEQYF
TGTGCCAGCAGTTTAATCCGAGGGGGACTAAGGTCCTACGAGCAGTACTTC
>.|17|TRBV7-2|TRBJ2-5
CASSRDTPGRYQETQYF
TGTGCCAGCAGCCGGGACACCCCGGGAAGATACCAAGAGACCCAGTACTTC
>.|12|TRBV4-1|TRBJ1-6
CASSHVGSPLHF
TGCGCCAGCAGCCATGTCGGTTCACCCCTCCACTTT
>TRBD1|12|TRBV11-2|TRBJ2-1
CASSLTGNEQFF
TGTGCCAGCAGCTTGACAGGGAATGAGCAGTTCTTC
>.|15|TRBV6-5|TRBJ1-1
CASSYGAGANTEAFF
TGTGCCAGCAGTTACGGCGCAGGTGCGAACACTGAAGCTTTCTTT
>.|16|TRBV7-9|TRBJ2-7
CSSSLWGRGISYEQYF
TGTTCCAGCAGCTTGTGGGGCAGGGGCATCTCCTACGAGCAGTACTTC
>TRBD1|14|TRBV6-5|TRBJ2-7
CASSPTGGPFEQYF
TGTGCCAGCAGCCCCACAGGGGGACCCTTCGAGCAGTACTTC
>TRBD1|12|TRBV28|TRBJ1-1
CASLTGVTEAFF
TGTGCCAGCCTTACAGGGGTCACTGAAGCTTTCTTT
>.|15|TRBV4-2|TRBJ1-6
CASSQGAGYNSPLHF
TGTGCCAGCAGCCAAGGGGCCGGCTATAATTCACCCCTCCACTTT
>.|15|TRBV4-3|TRBJ1-6
CASSQFQSYNSPLHF
TGCGCCAGCAGCCAATTTCAGTCCTATAATTCACCCCTCCACTTT
>TRBD2|15|TRBV7-9|TRBJ2-1
CASSTSGREAREQFF
TGTGCCAGCAGCACCTCTGGGAGGGAGGCGAGAGAGCAGTTCTTC
>TRBD1|14|TRBV6-5|TRBJ1-1
CASRPPGQGRMAFF
TGTGCCAGCAGACCACCGGGACAGGGGAGAATGGCTTTCTTT